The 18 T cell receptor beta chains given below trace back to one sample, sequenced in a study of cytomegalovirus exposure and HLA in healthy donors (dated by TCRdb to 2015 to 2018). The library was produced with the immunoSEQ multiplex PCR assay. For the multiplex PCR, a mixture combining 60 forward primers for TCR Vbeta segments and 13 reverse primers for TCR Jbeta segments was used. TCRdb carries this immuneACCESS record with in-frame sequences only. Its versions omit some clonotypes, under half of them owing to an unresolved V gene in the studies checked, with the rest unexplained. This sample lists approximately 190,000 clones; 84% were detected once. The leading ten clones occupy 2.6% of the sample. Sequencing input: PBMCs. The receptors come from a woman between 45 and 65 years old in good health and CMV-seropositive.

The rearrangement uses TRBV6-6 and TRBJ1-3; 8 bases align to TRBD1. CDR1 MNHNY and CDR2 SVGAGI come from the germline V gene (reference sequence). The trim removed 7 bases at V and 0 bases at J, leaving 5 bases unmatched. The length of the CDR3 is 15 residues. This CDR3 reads CASINTGGSGNTIYF. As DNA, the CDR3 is TGTGCCAGCATCAACACAGGGGGCTCTGGAAACACCATATATTTT.

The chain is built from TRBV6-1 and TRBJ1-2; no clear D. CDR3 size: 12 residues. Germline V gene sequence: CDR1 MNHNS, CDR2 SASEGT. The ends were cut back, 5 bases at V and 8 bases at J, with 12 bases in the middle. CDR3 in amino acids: CASSYTEGGYTF. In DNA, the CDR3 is TGTGCCAGCAGTTATACAGAGGGAGGCTACACCTTC.

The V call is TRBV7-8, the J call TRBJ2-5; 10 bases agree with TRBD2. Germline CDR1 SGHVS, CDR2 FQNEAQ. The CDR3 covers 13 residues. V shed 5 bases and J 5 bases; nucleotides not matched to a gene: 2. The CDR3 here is CASSGGLAETQYF. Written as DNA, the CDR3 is TGTGCCAGCAGCGGGGGACTAGCGGAGACCCAGTACTTC. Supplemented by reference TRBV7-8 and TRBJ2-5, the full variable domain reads GAGVSQSPRYKVAKRGQDVALRCDPISGHVSLFWYQQALGQGPEFLTYFQNEAQLDKSGLPSDRFFAERPEGSVSTLKIQRTQQEDSAVYLCASSGGLAETQYFGPGTRLLVL.

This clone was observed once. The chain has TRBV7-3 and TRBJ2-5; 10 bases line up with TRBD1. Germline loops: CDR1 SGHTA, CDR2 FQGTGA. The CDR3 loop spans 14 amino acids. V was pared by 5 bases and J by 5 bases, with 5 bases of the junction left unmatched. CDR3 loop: CASSPTGGEETQYF. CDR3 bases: TGTGCCAGCAGCCCGACAGGGGGCGAGGAGACCCAGTACTTC. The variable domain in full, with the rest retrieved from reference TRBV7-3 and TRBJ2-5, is GAGVSQTPSNKVTEKGKYVELRCDPISGHTALYWYRQSLGQGPEFLIYFQGTGAADDSGLPNDRFFAVRPEGSVSTLKIQRTERGDSAVYLCASSPTGGEETQYFGPGTRLLVL.

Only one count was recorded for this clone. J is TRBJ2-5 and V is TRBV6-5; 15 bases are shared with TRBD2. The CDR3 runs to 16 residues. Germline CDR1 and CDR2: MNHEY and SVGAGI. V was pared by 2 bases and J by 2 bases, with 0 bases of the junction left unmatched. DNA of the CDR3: TGTGCCAGCAGTTACGGGACTAGCGGGGGGCAAGAGACCCAGTACTTC. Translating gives CASSYGTSGGQETQYF.

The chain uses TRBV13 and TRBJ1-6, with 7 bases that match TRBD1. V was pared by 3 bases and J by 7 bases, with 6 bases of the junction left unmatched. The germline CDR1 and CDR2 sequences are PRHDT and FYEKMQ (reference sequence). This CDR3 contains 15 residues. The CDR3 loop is CASSLGDRRNSPLHF. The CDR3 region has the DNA TGTGCCAGCAGCTTGGGGGACAGAAGAAATTCACCCCTCCACTTT. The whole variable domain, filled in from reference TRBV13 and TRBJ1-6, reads AAGVIQSPRHLIKEKRETATLKCYPIPRHDTVYWYQQGPGQDPQFLISFYEKMQSDKGSIPDRFSAQQFSDYHSELNMSSLELGDSALYFCASSLGDRRNSPLHFGNGTRLTVT.

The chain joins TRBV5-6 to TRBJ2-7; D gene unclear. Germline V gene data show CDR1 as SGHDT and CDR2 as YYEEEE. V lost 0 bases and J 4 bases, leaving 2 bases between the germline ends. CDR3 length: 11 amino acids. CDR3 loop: CASSLAYEQYF. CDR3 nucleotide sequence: TGTGCCAGCAGCTTGGCGTACGAGCAGTACTTC.

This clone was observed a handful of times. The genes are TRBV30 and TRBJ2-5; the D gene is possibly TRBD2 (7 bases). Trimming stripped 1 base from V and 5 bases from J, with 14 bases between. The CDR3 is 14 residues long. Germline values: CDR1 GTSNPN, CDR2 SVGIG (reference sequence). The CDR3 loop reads CAWSEGGAQETQYF. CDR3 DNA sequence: TGTGCCTGGAGTGAGGGGGGGGCCCAGGAGACCCAGTACTTC.

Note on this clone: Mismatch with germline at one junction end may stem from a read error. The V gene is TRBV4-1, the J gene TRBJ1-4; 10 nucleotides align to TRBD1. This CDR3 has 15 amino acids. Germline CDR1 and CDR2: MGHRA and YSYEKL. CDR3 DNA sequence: TGTGCCAGCAGCCAAGAGACAGGGGGCGGTGAAAAACTGTTTTTT. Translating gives CASSQETGGGEKLFF.

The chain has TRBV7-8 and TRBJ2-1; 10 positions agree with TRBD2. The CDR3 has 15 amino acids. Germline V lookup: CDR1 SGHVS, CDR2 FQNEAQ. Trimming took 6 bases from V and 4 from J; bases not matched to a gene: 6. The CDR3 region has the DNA TGTGCCAGCAGTCGTCTAGCGGGGGAATACAATGAGCAGTTCTTC. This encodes CASSRLAGEYNEQFF.

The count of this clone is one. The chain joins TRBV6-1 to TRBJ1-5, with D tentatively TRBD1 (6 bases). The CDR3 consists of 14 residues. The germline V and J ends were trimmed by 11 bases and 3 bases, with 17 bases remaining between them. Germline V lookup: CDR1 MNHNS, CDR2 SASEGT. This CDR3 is CASMGAPLNQPQHF. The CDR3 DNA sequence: TGTGCCTCCATGGGGGCACCACTCAATCAGCCCCAGCATTTT.

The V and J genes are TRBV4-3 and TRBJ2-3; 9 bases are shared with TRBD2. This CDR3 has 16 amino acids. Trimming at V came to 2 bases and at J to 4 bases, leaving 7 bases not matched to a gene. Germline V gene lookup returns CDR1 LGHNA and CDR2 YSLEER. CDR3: CASSQSRAGGADTQYF. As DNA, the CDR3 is TGCGCCAGCAGCCAATCCAGGGCGGGGGGGGCAGATACGCAGTATTTT.

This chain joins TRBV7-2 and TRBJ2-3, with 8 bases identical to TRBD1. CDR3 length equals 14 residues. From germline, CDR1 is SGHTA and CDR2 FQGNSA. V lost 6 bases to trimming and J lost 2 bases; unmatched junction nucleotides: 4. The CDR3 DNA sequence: TGTGCCAGCAGGGACAGGGTAGTCACAGATACGCAGTATTTT. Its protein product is CASRDRVVTDTQYF.

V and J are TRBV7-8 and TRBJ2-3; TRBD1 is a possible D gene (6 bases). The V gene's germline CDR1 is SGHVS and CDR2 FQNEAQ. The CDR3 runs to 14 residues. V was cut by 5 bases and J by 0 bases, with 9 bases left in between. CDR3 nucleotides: TGTGCCAGCAGCCAGGGGCCGAGCACAGATACGCAGTATTTT. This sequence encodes CASSQGPSTDTQYF.

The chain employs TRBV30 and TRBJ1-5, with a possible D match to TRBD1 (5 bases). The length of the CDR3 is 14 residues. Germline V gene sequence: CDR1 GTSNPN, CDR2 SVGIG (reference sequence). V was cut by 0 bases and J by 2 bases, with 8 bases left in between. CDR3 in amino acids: CAWSVRGGNQPQHF. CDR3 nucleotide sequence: TGTGCCTGGAGTGTACGGGGGGGCAATCAGCCCCAGCATTTT.

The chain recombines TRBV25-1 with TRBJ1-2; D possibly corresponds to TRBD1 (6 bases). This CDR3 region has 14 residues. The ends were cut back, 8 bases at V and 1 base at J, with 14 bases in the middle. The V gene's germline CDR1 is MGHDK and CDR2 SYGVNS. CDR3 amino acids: CASSPLDSNYGYTF. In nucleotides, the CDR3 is TGTGCCAGCTCGCCCCTGGACAGTAACTATGGCTACACCTTC.

CDR3 protein: CASSLESQRSEKLFF. CDR3 nucleotide sequence: TGTGCCAGCAGCTTGGAGTCCCAACGGTCTGAAAAACTGTTTTTT. V and J are TRBV5-4 and TRBJ1-4; D is uncertain. The V and J ends lost 0 bases and 7 bases respectively, with 13 bases between them. The germline V gene has CDR1 SGHNT and CDR2 YYREEE (reference sequence). The CDR3 is 15 residues long.

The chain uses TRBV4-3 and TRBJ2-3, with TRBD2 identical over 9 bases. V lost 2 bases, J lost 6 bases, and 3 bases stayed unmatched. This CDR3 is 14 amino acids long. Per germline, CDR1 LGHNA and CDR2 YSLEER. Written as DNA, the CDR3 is TGCGCCAGCAGCCAAAGCGGGGGGAGGGATACGCAGTATTTT. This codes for CASSQSGGRDTQYF.